This entry lists 32 T cell receptor beta chains sequenced from one sample in a study of graft-versus-host responses after intestinal transplantation. Produced via immunoSEQ multiplex PCR; TCRdb's table is partial and in-frame only. The repertoire has approximately 82,000 clones, approximately 92% of them found once; the top ten carry approximately 1%. Their antigens are not known. The sample was unstimulated CD8+ T cells sorted from spleen or lymph node cells, taken before transplant. The origin of the receptors is a human donor who was the organ donor for an intestinal transplant.

This chain uses TRBV7-9 with TRBJ2-7; maybe TRBD2 (6 bases). Trimming removed 4 bases from V and 0 bases from J, with 10 bases in between. From germline, CDR1 is SEHNR and CDR2 FQNEAQ (reference sequence). The CDR3 totals 14 residues. CDR3 protein: CASSSSGASYEQYF. Written as DNA, the CDR3 is TGTGCCAGCAGCTCTTCGGGAGCCTCCTACGAGCAGTACTTC.

The V call is TRBV2, the J call TRBJ2-7; D might be TRBD2 (5 bases). Germline-derived CDR1 and CDR2 are SNHLY and FYNNEI. The germline V and J ends were trimmed by 3 bases and 4 bases, with 22 bases remaining between them. The CDR3 contains 17 residues. CDR3 DNA sequence: TGTGCCAGCAGTGATTTCGGTATAGAGCGAAGGACTTACGAGCAGTACTTC. Amino acid sequence: CASSDFGIERRTYEQYF.

This clone was seen just once. The genes are TRBV7-9 and TRBJ2-1; D is possibly TRBD2 (5 bases). This CDR3 is built from 16 residues. V was cut by 4 bases and J by 4 bases, with 17 bases left in between. Germline V gene sequence: CDR1 SEHNR, CDR2 FQNEAQ (reference sequence). The CDR3 bases are TGTGCCAGCAGCTCCTTGGACTCAGCGGATTACAATGAGCAGTTCTTC. It codes for CASSSLDSADYNEQFF.

The chain links TRBV15 to TRBJ1-3; D remains unclear. This CDR3 has 14 residues. V was clipped by 0 bases and J by 4 bases, with 7 bases between them. Germline V lookup: CDR1 LNHNV, CDR2 YYDKDF (reference sequence). CDR3 nucleotide sequence: TGTGCCACCAGCAGAGACAGCGTCGGAAACACCATATATTTT. This codes for CATSRDSVGNTIYF.

J is TRBJ2-3 and V is TRBV7-8, with 8 bases lining up with TRBD2. Germline CDR1 reads SGHVS; CDR2 reads FQNEAQ. The CDR3 runs 14 residues. The V gene end was trimmed by 5 bases and the J gene end by 4 bases; junction bases not matched to a gene: 5. The CDR3 sequence: CASSPTSGPDTQYF. The CDR3 DNA sequence: TGTGCCAGCAGCCCTACTAGCGGCCCAGATACGCAGTATTTT.

The V and J genes are TRBV19 and TRBJ1-1, with D perhaps matching TRBD1 (6 bases). The CDR3 totals 13 residues. Germline V gene lookup returns CDR1 LNHDA and CDR2 SQIVND (reference sequence). Deletions cut 7 bases from V and 1 base from J, with 10 bases between. DNA of the CDR3: TGTGCCAGTACAGGGGCTGGGAACACTGAAGCTTTCTTT. Translating it yields CASTGAGNTEAFF.

V gene TRBV19 combines with J gene TRBJ2-1, with 7 bases fitting TRBD2. V shed 6 bases and J 3 bases; nucleotides not matched to a gene: 11. CDR3 length: 16 residues. Looked up from germline, CDR1 is LNHDA and CDR2 is SQIVND (reference sequence). The CDR3 protein is CASSPLADLNYNEQFF. In DNA form, the CDR3 reads TGTGCCAGTAGCCCTCTAGCGGACCTTAACTACAATGAGCAGTTCTTC.

The CDR3 loop is CASTWGGTGELFF. The CDR3 nucleotides read TGTGCCAGCACATGGGGAGGTACCGGGGAGCTGTTTTTT. V and J are TRBV6-5 and TRBJ2-2; TRBD2 might be the D (6 bases). The germline CDR1 and CDR2 sequences are MNHEY and SVGAGI. The CDR3 spans 13 residues. The V end was cut by 7 bases, the J end by 5 bases, with 11 bases between.

This clone showed up just once. V and J are TRBV7-9 and TRBJ1-2; 9 positions match TRBD1. V gave up 6 bases and J gave up 0 bases; unmatched junction bases: 5. CDR3 length: 15 amino acids. Germline V gives CDR1 SEHNR, CDR2 FQNEAQ (reference sequence). The CDR3 loop is CASRPQGATNYGYTF. As DNA, the CDR3 is TGTGCCAGCAGGCCACAGGGGGCAACTAACTATGGCTACACCTTC.

This chain uses TRBV4-1 with TRBJ2-1; D is undetermined. This CDR3 has 11 amino acids. Germline values: CDR1 MGHRA, CDR2 YSYEKL. The V gene lost 4 bases and the J gene lost 5 bases, with 3 bases spanning the gap. CDR3 in amino acids: CASSLNNEQFF. Here the CDR3 DNA reads TGCGCCAGCAGCCTTAACAATGAGCAGTTCTTC.

The chain uses TRBV27 and TRBJ2-1, with 8 nucleotides matching TRBD2. In germline, CDR1 is MNHEY, CDR2 SMNVEV (reference sequence). The CDR3 runs 14 residues. V was pared by 3 bases and J by 5 bases, with 3 bases of the junction left unmatched. CDR3 sequence: CASSFRGGDNEQFF. The DNA for the CDR3 is TGTGCCAGCAGTTTCCGGGGGGGGGACAATGAGCAGTTCTTC.

This chain joins TRBV19 and TRBJ1-1; TRBD1 might be the D (6 bases). Germline CDR1 is LNHDA and CDR2 is SQIVND (reference sequence). The ends were cut back, 3 bases at V and 1 base at J, with 12 bases in the middle. This CDR3 has 15 amino acids. The CDR3 DNA sequence: TGTGCCAGTAGTATTGGTGGCAGGGGGAACACTGAAGCTTTCTTT. Amino acids: CASSIGGRGNTEAFF.

This chain connects TRBV4-1 to TRBJ1-2; D is perhaps TRBD1 (5 bases). Germline CDR1 and CDR2: MGHRA and YSYEKL. The CDR3 sequence is 11 residues long. V was cut by 10 bases and J by 2 bases, with 8 bases left in between. CDR3 in amino acids: CATRGNYGYTF. The CDR3, as DNA: TGCGCCACCCGGGGGAACTATGGCTACACCTTC.

V gene TRBV5-1 combines with J gene TRBJ1-1; a weak D match, TRBD1 (5 bases). Germline V gene data show CDR1 as SGHRS and CDR2 as YFSETQ. Trimming removed 2 bases from V and 1 base from J, with 12 bases in between. The CDR3 consists of 15 residues. The CDR3 bases are TGCGCCAGCAGCTTAGGGGCCCCAGCGAACACTGAAGCTTTCTTT. Translated: CASSLGAPANTEAFF.

V and J are TRBV7-3 and TRBJ2-3; D uncertain. Germline V lookup: CDR1 SGHTA, CDR2 FQGTGA. The CDR3 spans 14 residues. Trimming took off 4 bases at V and 4 bases at J, with 12 bases between the two ends. The CDR3 is CASSSAVEPDTQYF. DNA for the CDR3: TGTGCCAGCAGCTCCGCCGTAGAGCCAGATACGCAGTATTTT.

The genes are TRBV10-3 and TRBJ1-1, with unresolved D. The V end was cut by 1 base, the J end by 10 bases, with 16 bases between. The germline V gene encodes CDR1 ENHRY and CDR2 SYGVKD. The CDR3 loop spans 14 amino acids. The CDR3 coding sequence is TGTGCCATCAGTGAGTTTTGGCGGCACGAGACAGCTTTCTTT. Amino acids: CAISEFWRHETAFF.

V and J are TRBV7-9 and TRBJ2-1, with TRBD2 as a possible D gene (5 bases). The V gene's germline CDR1 is SEHNR and CDR2 FQNEAQ (reference sequence). V lost 5 bases, J lost 1 base, and 9 bases lay in between. The CDR3 runs 14 residues. CDR3 coding DNA: TGTGCCAGCAGCCCAGAGGGTTCCTACAATGAGCAGTTCTTC. Encoded protein: CASSPEGSYNEQFF. The complete variable domain, with remaining parts taken from reference TRBV7-9 and TRBJ2-1, reads DTGVSQNPRHKITKRGQNVTFRCDPISEHNRLYWYRQTLGQGPEFLTYFQNEAQLEKSRLLSDRFSAERPKGSFSTLEIQRTEQGDSAMYLCASSPEGSYNEQFFGPGTRLTVL.

V usage is TRBV2 and J usage is TRBJ1-2; D possibly corresponds to TRBD1 (5 bases). CDR1 and CDR2 from the germline V gene are SNHLY and FYNNEI. The CDR3 totals 18 residues. V was trimmed by 4 bases and J by 4 bases, leaving 25 bases between them. The DNA of the CDR3 is TGTGCCAGCAGTGGTTGGCAGGGCCTCTTTATCAGCTTCTATGGCTACACCTTC. Its translation: CASSGWQGLFISFYGYTF.

This chain uses TRBV21-1 with TRBJ1-4; the D call of TRBD1 is as the table states it, not checked on the DNA. TRBV21-1 is a pseudogene segment. This CDR3 contains 12 residues. CDR3 in DNA: TGTGCCAGCGCGGGACAGGGTGAAAAACTGTTTTTT. It encodes CASAGQGEKLFF.

The chain employs TRBV9 and TRBJ2-2; no definite D call. Trimming left V 4 bases short and J 4 bases short, with 11 bases between. Germline-derived CDR1 and CDR2 are SGDLS and YYNGEE. The length of the CDR3 is 14 residues. The CDR3 sequence: CASSPLPLTGELFF. The CDR3 DNA reads as TGTGCCAGCAGCCCTCTCCCACTCACCGGGGAGCTGTTTTTT.

The CDR3 is CASSKEYVRDWTSYNEQFF. The CDR3 nucleotides are TGTGCCAGCAGCAAAGAGTATGTAAGGGACTGGACCTCCTACAATGAGCAGTTCTTC. The rearrangement uses TRBV21-1 and TRBJ2-1; the table's D call, TRBD2, was not checked against the DNA. TRBV21-1 is described as a pseudogene. This CDR3 region has 19 residues.

The rearrangement uses TRBV7-2 and TRBJ2-7; the match to TRBD2 covers 14 bases. This CDR3 region has 15 residues. Germline assignment: CDR1 SGHTA and CDR2 FQGNSA. V gave up 5 bases and J gave up 5 bases; unmatched junction bases: 5. The CDR3 loop reads CASSQGTSGSNEQYF. As DNA, the CDR3 is TGTGCCAGCAGCCAGGGGACTAGCGGGAGCAACGAGCAGTACTTC.

The chain combines TRBV7-8 with TRBJ2-3, with TRBD2 matching 8 bases. Germline CDR1 reads SGHVS; CDR2 reads FQNEAQ. Germline trimming cut 11 bases from V and 10 bases from J; bases unmatched to any gene: 14. The CDR3 has 13 amino acids. In DNA, the CDR3 is TGTGCCGCGACGGGGGGGGCCGGGGAGTCGCAGTATTTT. Its protein is CAATGGAGESQYF.

This sequence joins TRBV4-2 and TRBJ2-2, with D possibly TRBD2 on 6 matching bases. This CDR3 contains 14 residues. V lost 0 bases to trimming and J lost 6 bases, with 8 bases between them. The germline V gene has CDR1 LGHNA and CDR2 YNFKEQ. The CDR3 here is CASSQDERAGELFF. The CDR3 DNA is TGTGCCAGCAGCCAAGATGAGCGGGCCGGGGAGCTGTTTTTT.

The CDR3 loop reads CASSSGEAPAYEQYF. The CDR3 region has the DNA TGTGCCAGCAGCTCGGGTGAGGCCCCCGCCTACGAGCAGTACTTC. This sequence joins TRBV7-9 and TRBJ2-5; no firm D call. The J call is doubtful: the DNA matches TRBJ2-7 better. Germline CDR1 and CDR2: SEHNR and FQNEAQ (reference sequence). This CDR3 is 15 amino acids long.

V usage is TRBV11-2 and J usage is TRBJ2-3; 7 bases agree with TRBD2. V lost 1 base to trimming and J lost 0 bases; unmatched junction nucleotides: 7. The CDR3 contains 17 residues. Germline assignment: CDR1 SGHAT and CDR2 FQNNGV. As DNA, the CDR3 is TGTGCCAGCAGCTTAGGAATCTTGGGGGGGAGCACAGATACGCAGTATTTT. It translates to CASSLGILGGSTDTQYF.

On this clone itself: Other DNA sequences in the same sample also yield this CDR3. The genes are TRBV30 and TRBJ1-5; no reliable D call. This CDR3 spans 15 amino acids. V lost 0 bases, J lost 2 bases, and 11 bases lay in between. CDR1 is GTSNPN and CDR2 is SVGIG in the germline V gene (reference sequence). CDR3: CAWSVRGLGNQPQHF. CDR3 bases: TGTGCCTGGAGTGTACGAGGGTTGGGCAATCAGCCCCAGCATTTT.

The chain is built from TRBV5-1 and TRBJ1-3; D is unresolved. Trimming took 0 bases from V and 0 from J, leaving 22 bases between them. The CDR3 runs 20 residues. The germline gives CDR1 SGHRS, CDR2 YFSETQ. CDR3 nucleotide sequence: TGCGCCAGCAGCTTGGCTCCAGTATCGAGGTGGCCCATCTCTGGAAACACCATATATTTT. Protein: CASSLAPVSRWPISGNTIYF.

CDR3 region: CASSLGTGLYGYTF. The CDR3, as DNA: TGTGCCAGCAGCTTAGGGACAGGGCTCTATGGCTACACCTTC. The rearrangement links TRBV7-9 to TRBJ1-2; 8 nucleotides align to TRBD1. The CDR3 has 14 residues. CDR1 SEHNR and CDR2 FQNEAQ come from the germline V gene (reference sequence). J lost 4 bases, V lost 1 base, and 2 bases had no gene match. The variable domain in full, completed from reference TRBV7-9 and TRBJ1-2, reads DTGVSQNPRHKITKRGQNVTFRCDPISEHNRLYWYRQTLGQGPEFLTYFQNEAQLEKSRLLSDRFSAERPKGSFSTLEIQRTEQGDSAMYLCASSLGTGLYGYTFGSGTRLTVV.

V gene TRBV4-2 combines with J gene TRBJ1-1, with D hard to call. V shed 4 bases and J shed 7 bases, with 19 bases lying between them. The CDR3 totals 15 residues. In germline, CDR1 is LGHNA, CDR2 YNFKEQ. The CDR3 coding sequence is TGTGCCAGCAGCCCATCCCATTGGACCGGGGATGAAGCTTTCTTT. This sequence encodes CASSPSHWTGDEAFF.

V is TRBV14 and J is TRBJ2-3; D unresolved. The germline V gene has CDR1 SGHDN and CDR2 FVKESK. This CDR3 contains 15 residues. Between the trimmed V and J ends, which lost 0 bases and 2 bases, there was a span of 9 bases. This chain's CDR3 is CASSQERHSTDTQYF. CDR3 nucleotides: TGTGCCAGCAGCCAAGAGCGCCATTCCACAGATACGCAGTATTTT.

This rearrangement joins TRBV7-9 to TRBJ2-3; TRBD2 might be the D (5 bases). Trimming removed 5 bases from V and 0 bases from J, with 15 bases in between. Germline V lookup: CDR1 SEHNR, CDR2 FQNEAQ (reference sequence). The CDR3 consists of 16 residues. CDR3 amino acids: CASSARAGPSTDTQYF. The DNA of the CDR3 is TGTGCCAGCAGCGCGAGGGCGGGCCCTAGCACAGATACGCAGTATTTT. The variable domain in full, completed from reference TRBV7-9 and TRBJ2-3, reads DTGVSQNPRHKITKRGQNVTFRCDPISEHNRLYWYRQTLGQGPEFLTYFQNEAQLEKSRLLSDRFSAERPKGSFSTLEIQRTEQGDSAMYLCASSARAGPSTDTQYFGPGTRLTVL.